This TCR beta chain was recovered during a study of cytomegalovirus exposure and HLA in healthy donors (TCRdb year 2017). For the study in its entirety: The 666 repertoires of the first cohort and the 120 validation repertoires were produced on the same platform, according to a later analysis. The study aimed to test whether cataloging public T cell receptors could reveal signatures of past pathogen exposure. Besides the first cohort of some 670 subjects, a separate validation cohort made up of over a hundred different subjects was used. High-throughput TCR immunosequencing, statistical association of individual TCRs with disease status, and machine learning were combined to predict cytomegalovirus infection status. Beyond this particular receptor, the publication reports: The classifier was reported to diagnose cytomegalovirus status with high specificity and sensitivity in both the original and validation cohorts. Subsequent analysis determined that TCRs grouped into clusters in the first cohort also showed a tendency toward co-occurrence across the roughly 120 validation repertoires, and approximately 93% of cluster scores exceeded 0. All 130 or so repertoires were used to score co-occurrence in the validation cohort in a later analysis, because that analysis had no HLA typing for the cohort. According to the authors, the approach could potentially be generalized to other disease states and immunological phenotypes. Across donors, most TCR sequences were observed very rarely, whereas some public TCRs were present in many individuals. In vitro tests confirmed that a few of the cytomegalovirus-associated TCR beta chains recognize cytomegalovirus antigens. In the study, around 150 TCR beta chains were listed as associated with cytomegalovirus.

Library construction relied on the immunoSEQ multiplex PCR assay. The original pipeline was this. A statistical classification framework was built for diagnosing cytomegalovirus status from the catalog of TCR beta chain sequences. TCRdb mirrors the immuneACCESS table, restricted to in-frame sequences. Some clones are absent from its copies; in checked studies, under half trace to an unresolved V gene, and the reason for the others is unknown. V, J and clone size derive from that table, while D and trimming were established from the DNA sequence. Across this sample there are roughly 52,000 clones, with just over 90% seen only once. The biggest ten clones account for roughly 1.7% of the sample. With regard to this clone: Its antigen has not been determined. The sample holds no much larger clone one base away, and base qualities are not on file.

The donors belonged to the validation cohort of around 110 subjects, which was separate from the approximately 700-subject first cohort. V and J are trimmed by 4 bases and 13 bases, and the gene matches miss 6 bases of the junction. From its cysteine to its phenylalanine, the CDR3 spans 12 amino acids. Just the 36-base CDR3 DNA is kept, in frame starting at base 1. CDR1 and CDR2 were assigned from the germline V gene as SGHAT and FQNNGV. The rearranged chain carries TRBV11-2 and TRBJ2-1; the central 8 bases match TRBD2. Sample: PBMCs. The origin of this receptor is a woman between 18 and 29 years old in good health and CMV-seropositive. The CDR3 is CASSSGGAFQFF. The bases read TGTGCCAGCAGCTCCGGGGGGGCTTTCCAGTTCTTC.